Listed below are T cell receptor beta chains from one sample, sequenced in a study of blood T cell repertoires in COVID-19. The repertoire was sequenced with immunoSEQ multiplex PCR; TCRdb's copy has only in-frame clones and lacks some. Among roughly 380,000 clones listed, 88% were seen once. Source material: PBMCs or T cells enriched from blood (not recorded which). These receptors were collected from a woman aged 30 to 39 who had been exposed to COVID-19. Each CDR3 is given with its conserved first and last residue. Each record gives: V gene, J gene, CDR3 protein.

TRBV6-1	TRBJ2-3	CASSGPGRILSQDTQYF
TRBV28	TRBJ1-5	CASSSPTGAHQPQHF
TRBV11-3	TRBJ1-1	CASRPRGVHTEAFF
TRBV20-1	TRBJ2-2	CSASGGKNTGELFF
TRBV5-1	TRBJ2-1	CASSLGVAGYEQFF
TRBV11-2	TRBJ2-6	CASSLNPRGASGANVLTF
TRBV12-3/TRBV12-4	TRBJ2-5	CASSLGQGETQYF
TRBV6-5	TRBJ1-1	CASRRDRVTEAFF
TRBV7-3	TRBJ2-2	CASSLRTSGSGTGELFF
TRBV30	TRBJ1-5	CAWSVGGLLNQPQHF